This T cell receptor beta chain stems from a study of cytomegalovirus exposure and HLA in healthy donors. Broader study findings: Segments of the TCR beta V type were, in most cases, productive about 87% or about 30% of the time in an earlier analysis. High specificity and sensitivity for cytomegalovirus status were reported for the classifier. Sequence variants that were highly shared formed a cluster that was likely a sequencing artifact. Being indistinguishable, some V segments were excluded, TRBV6-2 and TRBV6-3 among them.

PCR was performed using 60 Vbeta and 13 Jbeta primers. Some clones are missing from TCRdb's copy, which holds only in-frame ones; the method was immunoSEQ multiplex PCR. The sample carries some 200,000 clones, roughly 68% recorded once. V was shortened by 0 bases and J by 7 bases, with 10 bases between the two germline ends. CDR1 is SGDLS and CDR2 is YYNGEE in the germline V gene. The CDR3 contains 13 residues. On this clone itself: The antigen remains undetermined.

The chain links TRBV9 to TRBJ2-5; D might be TRBD2 (5 bases). The receptor was isolated from a middle-aged man in good health and CMV-seropositive. Sequencing input: PBMCs. CDR3 in DNA: TGTGCCAGCAGCGTAGGAGGGTTTGGGACCCAGTACTTC. This gives the protein CASSVGGFGTQYF.